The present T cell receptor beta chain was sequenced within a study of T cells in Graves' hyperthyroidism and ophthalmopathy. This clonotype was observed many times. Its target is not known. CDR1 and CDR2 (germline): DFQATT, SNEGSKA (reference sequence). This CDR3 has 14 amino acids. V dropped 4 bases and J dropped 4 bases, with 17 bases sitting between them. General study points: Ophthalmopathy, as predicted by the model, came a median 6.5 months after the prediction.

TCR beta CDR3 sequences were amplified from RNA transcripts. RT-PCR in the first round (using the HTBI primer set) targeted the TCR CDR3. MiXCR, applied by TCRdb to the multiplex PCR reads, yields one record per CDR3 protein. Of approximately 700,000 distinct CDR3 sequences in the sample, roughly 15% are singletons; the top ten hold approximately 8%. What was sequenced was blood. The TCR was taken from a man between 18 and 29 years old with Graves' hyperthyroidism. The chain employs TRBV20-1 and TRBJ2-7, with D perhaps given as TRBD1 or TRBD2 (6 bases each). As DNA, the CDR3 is TGCAGTGCTATGAGAATGGGGGGCTGGTACGAGCAGTACTTC. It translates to CSAMRMGGWYEQYF.